The 25 T cell receptor beta chains below come from one sample, sequenced in a study of human T cells and chemical hapten exposure. Time point indicated: patch test 2, 6 weeks after DPC sensitization. Described treatment: therapeutic diphenylcyclopropenone sensitization with weekly scalp DPC. From the RACE reads, TCRdb called clonotypes with MiXCR, one entry per CDR3 protein. The table lists hundreds of thousands of distinct CDR3 sequences, about 6.3% of them singletons. Material: whole blood, obtained in connection with sensitization to the hapten diphenylcyclopropenone (DPC). The source of these receptors is a woman between 18 and 29 years old with alopecia areata. Some clones in this sample may be carry-over from other donors' samples.

This clonotype came up many times. The chain employs TRBV7-3 and TRBJ1-4; unclear D gene. V lost 5 bases and J lost 6, with 13 bases in between. The germline V gene has CDR1 SGHTA and CDR2 FQGTGA. The CDR3 is made up of 14 amino acids. The CDR3 spells CASSPIGGYEKLFF. In DNA form, the CDR3 reads TGTGCCAGCAGCCCCATCGGCGGGTATGAAAAACTGTTTTTT.

As for this clonotype: A much larger clone lies a single base off, so this may be a read error. The CDR3 protein is CSAGDPGQSYNSPLHF. CDR3 coding DNA: TGCAGTGCTGGAGATCCAGGGCAATCCTATAATTCACCCCTCCACTTT. The chain combines TRBV20-1 with TRBJ1-6, with a tentative D call TRBD1 (5 bases). Germline assignment: CDR1 DFQATT and CDR2 SNEGSKA (reference sequence). The CDR3 is made up of 16 amino acids.

This clonotype was seen many times. V gene TRBV6-2 or TRBV6-3 combines with J gene TRBJ1-2; D not certain. The V and J ends lost 3 bases and 0 bases respectively, with 14 bases between them. The CDR3 runs 16 residues. The V gene's germline CDR1 is MNHEY and CDR2 SVGEGT. This CDR3 is CASSYAAPGANYGYTF. DNA of the CDR3: TGTGCCAGCAGTTATGCAGCTCCTGGAGCTAACTATGGCTACACCTTC.

The chain couples TRBV27 to TRBJ2-4, with D perhaps TRBD1 (6 bases). The CDR3 contains 16 residues. Germline V CDR1 and CDR2: MNHEY, SMNVEV (reference sequence). V was clipped by 6 bases and J by 0 bases, with 15 bases between them. Here the CDR3 DNA reads TGTGCCAGCAGGTCCTCAGGGGCACTAGCCAAAAACATTCAGTACTTC. Its translation is CASRSSGALAKNIQYF.

This clonotype has only a few counts. The genes are TRBV18 and TRBJ1-3, with TRBD1 matching over 9 bases. The CDR3 is made up of 15 amino acids. V lost 3 bases and J lost 4; bases outside the gene matches: 4. Per the germline V gene, CDR1 is KGHSH and CDR2 is LQKENI. In DNA, the CDR3 is TGTGCCAGCTCACCCTCGGGACAGGGAGGAAACACCATATATTTT. This codes for CASSPSGQGGNTIYF.

The chain recombines TRBV28 with TRBJ2-1; 12 bases are a match to TRBD2. V was pared by 5 bases and J by 5 bases, with 4 bases of the junction left unmatched. Germline-derived CDR1 and CDR2 are MDHEN and SYDVKM. The CDR3 extends over 15 amino acids. For the CDR3, the DNA is TGTGCCAGCAGTCTAGCGGGGGGGCCTAACAATGAGCAGTTCTTC. This translates into CASSLAGGPNNEQFF. Combining the CDR3 with reference TRBV28 and TRBJ2-1 gives the whole variable domain DVKVTQSSRYLVKRTGEKVFLECVQDMDHENMFWYRQDPGLGLRLIYFSYDVKMKEKGDIPEGYSVSREKKERFSLILESASTNQTSMYLCASSLAGGPNNEQFFGPGTRLTVL.

The V and J genes are TRBV21-1 and TRBJ1-5. TRBV21-1 is an annotated pseudogene. There are 14 residues in the CDR3. DNA of the CDR3: TGTGCCAGCAGCAAGGACCCTCGGGAGCAGCCCCAGCATTTT. Its translation is CASSKDPREQPQHF.

This clonotype was observed at least ten times. This chain joins TRBV4-3 and TRBJ2-7; D may correspond to TRBD1 or TRBD2 (5 bases each). From germline, CDR1 is LGHNA and CDR2 YSLEER. The CDR3 extends over 15 amino acids. Between the trimmed V and J ends, which lost 1 base and 5 bases, there was a span of 15 bases. CDR3 DNA sequence: TGCGCCAGCAGCCAAGTTATTTCCAGGGACGACGAGCAGTACTTC. It encodes CASSQVISRDDEQYF.

The V and J genes are TRBV6-2 or TRBV6-3 and TRBJ2-7; D may be TRBD1 (6 bases). The germline CDR1 and CDR2 sequences are MNHEY and SVGEGT. This CDR3 contains 15 residues. Trimming cost V 0 bases and J 6 bases, with 15 bases left between them. The DNA of the CDR3 is TGTGCCAGCAGTTACTCCGGGACATTAAAAGGCGAGCAGTACTTC. Protein product: CASSYSGTLKGEQYF.

The chain recombines TRBV12-3 or TRBV12-4 with TRBJ2-2; tentative D call: TRBD2 (6 bases). Trimming took off 3 bases at V and 7 bases at J, with 15 bases between the two ends. The CDR3 spans 15 residues. The CDR3 region has the DNA TGTGCCAGCAGTTTTGCCGGGAGCAGTAACGGGGAGCTGTTTTTT. Translating gives CASSFAGSSNGELFF.

Remarks on this clonotype: The germline gene is not matched at one end of the junction; a read error may be the cause. The genes are TRBV7-2 and TRBJ1-6, with unresolved D. Germline V gene lookup returns CDR1 SGHTA and CDR2 FQGNSA. The CDR3 is 16 amino acids. CDR3 residues: CASSLGFGSSRSHLHF. The CDR3 nucleotides are TGTGCCAGCAGCTTAGGGTTTGGGAGCAGCAGGTCACACCTCCACTTT.

CDR3 DNA: TGCAGTGCTAGAGGGGCCGGGACCCAGTCAGATACGCAGTATTTT. Translation gives CSARGAGTQSDTQYF. The chain joins TRBV20-1 to TRBJ2-3; D is tentatively TRBD1 or TRBD2 (5 bases each). The CDR3 contains 15 residues. V was trimmed by 1 base and J by 4 bases, leaving 15 bases between them. Germline CDR1 and CDR2: DFQATT and SNEGSKA (reference sequence).

This clonotype was recorded a few times. The chain links TRBV3-1 to TRBJ2-3; D gene uncertain. From germline, CDR1 is LGHDT and CDR2 YNNKEL (reference sequence). The CDR3 has 15 amino acids. With 1 base removed from V and 0 bases from J, the gap between germline ends came to 8 bases. CDR3 residues: CASSQVAVSTDTQYF. DNA of the CDR3: TGTGCCAGCAGCCAAGTAGCAGTAAGCACAGATACGCAGTATTTT.

Ten or more counts support this clonotype. The chain is built from TRBV6-5 and TRBJ2-5, with D possibly matching TRBD2 (5 bases). Germline assignment: CDR1 MNHEY and CDR2 SVGAGI. The CDR3 totals 13 residues. The ends were cut back, 6 bases at V and 7 bases at J, with 15 bases in the middle. The CDR3 protein is CASSSTRIGTQYF. CDR3 sequence (DNA): TGTGCCAGCAGCTCCACTAGGATTGGGACCCAGTACTTC.

This clonotype was picked up many times. The chain couples TRBV7-3 to TRBJ2-5; D perhaps matches TRBD2 (6 bases). V lost 3 bases and J 4 bases, leaving 9 bases between the germline ends. The length of the CDR3 is 13 residues. Germline V CDR1 and CDR2: SGHTA, FQGTGA. The CDR3 DNA is TGTGCCAGCAGCTTGAGGGGAGGAGAGACCCAGTACTTC. Translating it yields CASSLRGGETQYF.

There are a few counts of this clonotype. The V call is TRBV29-1, the J call TRBJ2-7, with D maybe TRBD2 (6 bases). Germline lookup yields CDR1 SQVTM and CDR2 ANQGSEA. V gave up 4 bases and J gave up 1 base, with 11 bases separating them. The CDR3 runs 13 residues. CDR3 DNA sequence: TGCAGCGTTGTAGTGGCGGGGTCCTACGAGCAGTACTTC. Its protein product is CSVVVAGSYEQYF.

This chain uses TRBV28 with TRBJ2-3, with TRBD1 matching over 7 bases. The CDR3 spans 15 residues. CDR1 is MDHEN and CDR2 is SYDVKM in the germline V gene. The V gene end was trimmed by 7 bases and the J gene end by 4 bases; junction bases not matched to a gene: 11. CDR3: CASTVLQGRADTQYF. CDR3 nucleotides: TGTGCCAGCACCGTCCTACAGGGGCGCGCAGATACGCAGTATTTT.

The chain links TRBV18 to TRBJ2-1; D is unresolved. The CDR3 is 14 amino acids. CDR1 is KGHSH, CDR2 LQKENI, per germline. The V end was cut by 2 bases, the J end by 10 bases, with 15 bases between. Here the CDR3 DNA reads TGTGCCAGCTCACCAGGCGATATTGGCGCGGAGCAGTTCTTC. Protein sequence: CASSPGDIGAEQFF.

This clonotype came up many times. This chain joins TRBV7-8 and TRBJ1-6, with unresolved D. The V end lost 3 bases, the J end lost 8 bases, and 11 bases lay between the germline ends. The CDR3 consists of 14 residues. Germline V gives CDR1 SGHVS, CDR2 FQNEAQ. The CDR3 sequence is CASSFGVSDSPLHF. In DNA, the CDR3 is TGTGCCAGCAGCTTCGGGGTGTCGGATTCACCCCTCCACTTT.

This clonotype was observed a few times. The chain uses TRBV6-2 or TRBV6-3 and TRBJ1-4; D call uncertain. Trimming cost V 6 bases and J 8 bases, with 7 bases left between them. The CDR3 is 11 amino acids. Germline V gives CDR1 MNHEY, CDR2 SVGEGT. CDR3 DNA sequence: TGTGCCAGCAGAACGGTGGAAAAACTGTTTTTT. It codes for CASRTVEKLFF.

The chain links TRBV10-3 to TRBJ2-2; TRBD2 might be the D (5 bases). V lost 0 bases and J 4 bases, leaving 12 bases between the germline ends. The germline CDR1 and CDR2 sequences are ENHRY and SYGVKD. CDR3 length equals 16 residues. In nucleotides, the CDR3 is TGTGCCATCAGTGAGTCACGAGGGTTCGGCACCGGGGAGCTGTTTTTT. Translated: CAISESRGFGTGELFF.

The chain joins TRBV5-1 to TRBJ2-3; no reliable D call. V was clipped by 0 bases and J by 4 bases, with 9 bases between them. This CDR3 is 14 amino acids long. The germline CDR1 and CDR2 sequences are SGHRS and YFSETQ. For the CDR3, the DNA is TGCGCCAGCAGCTTGGAAGGGTTATCAGATACGCAGTATTTT. This sequence encodes CASSLEGLSDTQYF.

There are a few counts of this clonotype. The chain uses TRBV4-2 and TRBJ2-4; TRBD2 aligns across 7 bases. V gave up 0 bases and J gave up 7 bases; unmatched junction bases: 9. The CDR3 totals 16 residues. Per the germline V gene, CDR1 is LGHNA and CDR2 is YNFKEQ. The CDR3 protein is CASSQEAGTPSNIQYF. DNA for the CDR3: TGTGCCAGCAGCCAAGAAGCGGGGACCCCAAGTAACATTCAGTACTTC.

The gene calls are TRBV29-1 and TRBJ2-5; TRBD2 is a possible D gene (5 bases). This CDR3 is built from 12 residues. Between the trimmed V and J ends, which lost 7 bases and 5 bases, there was a span of 14 bases. Germline lookup yields CDR1 SQVTM and CDR2 ANQGSEA. CDR3 amino acids: CSAGGPGETQYF. For the CDR3, the DNA is TGCAGCGCGGGCGGGCCCGGGGAGACCCAGTACTTC.

There are a few counts of this clonotype. The chain joins TRBV12-3 or TRBV12-4 to TRBJ1-1; 8 nucleotides align to TRBD1. V dropped 5 bases and J dropped 6; count of bases not matched to a gene: 5. The CDR3 covers 13 residues. This CDR3 reads CASSTRTGPEAFF. DNA for the CDR3: TGTGCCAGCAGTACCCGGACAGGGCCTGAAGCTTTCTTT.